Sequencing of this T cell receptor (beta chain) was carried out in a study of blood T cell repertoires in COVID-19. Per germline, CDR1 ENHRY and CDR2 SYGVKD. This CDR3 is built from 16 residues. V lost 0 bases, J lost 7 bases, and 18 bases lay in between. The data were produced by immunoSEQ multiplex PCR, yet TCRdb's version contains in-frame clones alone and is incomplete. The data show a few hundred thousand clones, approximately 81% seen once. V usage is TRBV10-3 and J usage is TRBJ1-1, with D hard to call. The source material was peripheral blood. This TCR derives from a woman in her late teens or twenties with acute or convalescent COVID-19. CDR3 amino acids: CAISESRETTGFEAFF. The CDR3 bases are TGTGCCATCAGTGAGTCTCGGGAGACAACGGGGTTTGAAGCTTTCTTT.